Following are 8 T cell receptor beta chains from one sample sequenced in a study of CD8 T cells in Susac syndrome. Random hexamers were used to reverse transcribe the RNA input (about 0.45 to 1 ug). TCRdb itself ran the immunoSEQ multiplex PCR reads through MiXCR, one entry per CDR3 protein. The sample records about 120,000 distinct CDR3 sequences, 85% to 95% being singletons. The source material was CD8+ T cells from PBMCs. Source of these receptors: a human donor with Susac syndrome.

The gene calls are TRBV3-1 and TRBJ2-7, with D possibly TRBD1 on 8 matching bases. CDR3 length: 14 residues. V lost 3 bases to trimming and J lost 4 bases, with 13 bases between them. Germline V gene lookup returns CDR1 LGHDT and CDR2 YNNKEL (reference sequence). Written as DNA, the CDR3 is TGTGCCAGCAGCCACGGACAGGGAGGGTACGAGCAGTACTTC. Encoded protein: CASSHGQGGYEQYF.

The chain has TRBV20-1 and TRBJ2-7; 9 bases fit TRBD2. Germline V gives CDR1 DFQATT, CDR2 SNEGSKA (reference sequence). The trim removed 4 bases at V and 3 bases at J, leaving 13 bases unmatched. This CDR3 has 16 residues. CDR3 in amino acids: CSATTSSAGGLYEQYF. CDR3 coding DNA: TGCAGTGCTACCACCTCTTCAGCGGGGGGCCTCTACGAGCAGTACTTC.

Here the CDR3 reads CASSRGEIQYF. The CDR3 DNA reads as TGTGCCAGCAGCCGCGGAGAAATTCAGTACTTC. The rearrangement links TRBV9 to TRBJ2-4; D ambiguous. The CDR3 is 11 amino acids. V lost 4 bases and J 10 bases, leaving 9 bases between the germline ends. The germline CDR1 and CDR2 sequences are SGDLS and YYNGEE.

The chain joins TRBV21-1 to TRBJ1-1. TRBV21-1 is marked as a pseudogene. This CDR3 has 15 residues. The CDR3 DNA reads TGTGCCAGCAGCAAAGTAAAAAGTCCTCAGTTTAAAGCTTTCTTT. It translates to CASSKVKSPQFKAFF.

CDR3 coding DNA: TGTGCCAGCAGCTTAGGGACACCAGATACGCAGTATTTT. It yields the protein CASSLGTPDTQYF. This chain connects TRBV11-2 to TRBJ2-3; weak D call: TRBD1 (5 bases). This CDR3 has 13 residues. Germline CDR1 reads SGHAT; CDR2 reads FQNNGV. Trimming stripped 1 base from V and 4 bases from J, with 6 bases between.

This chain connects TRBV7-2 to TRBJ2-1, with 7 bases that match TRBD1. Losses at the gene ends were 1 base for V and 9 bases for J; bases not matched to a gene: 3. Germline V gene data show CDR1 as SGHTA and CDR2 as FQGNSA. The CDR3 totals 13 residues. CDR3 sequence reads: CASSLVQGSEQFF. Here the CDR3 DNA reads TGTGCCAGCAGCTTAGTACAGGGGTCTGAGCAGTTCTTC.

This clonotype was picked up one time. V gene TRBV29-1 combines with J gene TRBJ2-7, with 10 bases matching TRBD1. The CDR3 covers 12 residues. The trim removed 3 bases at V and 6 bases at J, leaving 2 bases unmatched. Germline lookup yields CDR1 SQVTM and CDR2 ANQGSEA. For the CDR3, the DNA is TGCAGCGTTGAGGGGGACAGGGGCGAGCAGTACTTC. Protein sequence: CSVEGDRGEQYF.

This clonotype appeared a few times. This chain joins TRBV29-1 and TRBJ2-1; D is perhaps TRBD1 (5 bases). Trimming removed 1 base from V and 8 bases from J, with 12 bases in between. The CDR3 has 13 amino acids. The germline V gene encodes CDR1 SQVTM and CDR2 ANQGSEA. CDR3 sequence: CSVEGGRSYEQFF. CDR3 nucleotides: TGCAGCGTTGAAGGGGGCCGCTCTTATGAGCAGTTCTTC.